The 13 T cell receptor beta chains listed next were all sequenced from one sample in a study of blood T cell repertoires in COVID-19. The method was immunoSEQ multiplex PCR; TCRdb's version includes in-frame clones alone and lacks a portion of them. The table has some 130,000 clones, roughly three quarters seen once. The sequenced material came from peripheral blood. The receptors derive from a woman older than 75 with acute or convalescent COVID-19.

The rearrangement joins TRBV19 to TRBJ2-7, with 7 bases that match TRBD1. Germline loops: CDR1 LNHDA, CDR2 SQIVND (reference sequence). V lost 5 bases, J lost 1 base, and 8 bases stayed unmatched. There are 15 residues in the CDR3. CDR3 sequence (DNA): TGTGCCAGTAGTCTCAGGGCAGGGGGATCCTACGAGCAGTACTTC. Protein sequence: CASSLRAGGSYEQYF.

The V gene is TRBV4-3, the J gene TRBJ1-3; D uncertain. V lost 4 bases and J 1 base, leaving 11 bases between the germline ends. The V gene's germline CDR1 is LGHNA and CDR2 YSLEER. This CDR3 spans 15 amino acids. DNA of the CDR3: TGCGCCAGCAGCCCGGGATTTGGGTCTGGAAACACCATATATTTT. Its protein is CASSPGFGSGNTIYF.

The rearrangement joins TRBV7-2 to TRBJ2-1; 8 nucleotides line up with TRBD2. CDR1 and CDR2 (germline): SGHTA, FQGNSA. The CDR3 spans 14 residues. Losses at the gene ends were 2 bases for V and 6 bases for J; bases not matched to a gene: 3. The DNA of the CDR3 is TGTGCCAGCAGCTTACCGGGACTAGTCAATGAGCAGTTCTTC. As protein: CASSLPGLVNEQFF.

The chain combines TRBV5-1 with TRBJ2-3; 9 bases are shared with TRBD2. The CDR3 sequence is 16 residues long. Trimming took 3 bases from V and 3 from J; bases not matched to a gene: 8. The germline V gene encodes CDR1 SGHRS and CDR2 YFSETQ. CDR3 amino acids: CASSWTPSGETDTQYF. The CDR3, as DNA: TGCGCCAGCAGCTGGACCCCTAGCGGGGAAACAGATACGCAGTATTTT.

The gene calls are TRBV7-2 and TRBJ2-7; D may be TRBD1 (5 bases). There are 13 residues in the CDR3. Germline V gene data show CDR1 as SGHTA and CDR2 as FQGNSA. Trimming removed 4 bases from V and 3 bases from J, with 10 bases in between. The CDR3 coding sequence is TGTGCCAGCAGCTATACAGGTGACTACGAGCAGTACTTC. Its protein product is CASSYTGDYEQYF.

The rearrangement joins TRBV24-1 to TRBJ1-4; D remains unclear. CDR1 KGHDR and CDR2 SFDVKD come from the germline V gene. This CDR3 spans 15 amino acids. V lost 8 bases to trimming and J lost 2 bases, with 14 bases between them. The CDR3 region is CATTTGRGTNEKLFF. CDR3 nucleotide sequence: TGTGCCACCACCACTGGCAGAGGGACTAATGAAAAACTGTTTTTT.

This clone was detected only once. The chain uses TRBV2 and TRBJ1-6; D ambiguous. The V end lost 4 bases, the J end lost 9 bases, and 16 bases lay between the germline ends. Germline-derived CDR1 and CDR2 are SNHLY and FYNNEI. The CDR3 is 15 residues long. The CDR3 DNA follows: TGTGCCAGCAGTGGTATAGGGAGGCAAAGTTCACCCCTCCACTTT. Translation gives CASSGIGRQSSPLHF. Together with reference TRBV2 and TRBJ1-6, the CDR3 gives the full variable domain: EPEVTQTPSHQVTQMGQEVILRCVPISNHLYFYWYRQILGQKVEFLVSFYNNEISEKSEIFDDQFSVERPDGSNFTLKIRSTKLEDSAMYFCASSGIGRQSSPLHFGNGTRLTVT.

J is TRBJ1-4 and V is TRBV4-3, with 7 bases identical to TRBD1. The length of the CDR3 is 15 residues. V lost 1 base to trimming and J lost 4 bases; unmatched junction nucleotides: 3. Per the germline V gene, CDR1 is LGHNA and CDR2 is YSLEER. CDR3 residues: CASSQAGGYNEKLFF. The DNA of the CDR3 is TGCGCCAGCAGCCAAGCAGGGGGTTATAATGAAAAACTGTTTTTT.

This chain uses TRBV7-9 with TRBJ1-5; D is perhaps TRBD1 (6 bases). V lost 5 bases, J lost 6 bases, and 14 bases lay in between. Germline values: CDR1 SEHNR, CDR2 FQNEAQ (reference sequence). The CDR3 sequence is 14 residues long. The chain's CDR3 is CASSPGGAGQPQHF. DNA of the CDR3: TGTGCCAGCAGCCCCGGGGGGGCAGGTCAGCCCCAGCATTTT.

The gene calls are TRBV6-4 and TRBJ2-3; D ambiguous. The CDR3 extends over 15 amino acids. Trimming cost V 4 bases and J 1 base, with 12 bases left between them. Germline V gives CDR1 MRHNA, CDR2 SNTAGT. The CDR3 DNA sequence: TGTGCCAGCAGTGTTGTCTCCTCTCGCACAGATACGCAGTATTTT. Its protein product is CASSVVSSRTDTQYF.

CDR3 sequence (DNA): TGTGCCAGCATTTGGGCCTTAGATACTGGAAACACCATATATTTT. Its translation: CASIWALDTGNTIYF. The rearrangement links TRBV2 to TRBJ1-3; D not certain. From germline, CDR1 is SNHLY and CDR2 FYNNEI. The length of the CDR3 is 15 residues. V was clipped by 7 bases and J by 2 bases, with 15 bases between them. Full variable domain (missing parts from reference TRBV2 and TRBJ1-3): EPEVTQTPSHQVTQMGQEVILRCVPISNHLYFYWYRQILGQKVEFLVSFYNNEISEKSEIFDDQFSVERPDGSNFTLKIRSTKLEDSAMYFCASIWALDTGNTIYFGEGSWLTVV.

The chain links TRBV19 to TRBJ2-6; D gene uncertain. V gave up 9 bases and J gave up 2 bases, with 11 bases separating them. CDR3 length equals 14 residues. Germline CDR1 LNHDA, CDR2 SQIVND (reference sequence). The CDR3 loop reads CASAVVAGANVLTF. DNA of the CDR3: TGTGCCAGCGCGGTCGTGGCTGGGGCCAACGTCCTGACTTTC. Looking up the rest from reference TRBV19 and TRBJ2-6 gives the full variable domain: DGGITQSPKYLFRKEGQNVTLSCEQNLNHDAMYWYRQDPGQGLRLIYYSQIVNDFQKGDIAEGYSVSREKKESFPLTVTSAQKNPTAFYLCASAVVAGANVLTFGAGSRLTVL.

This chain joins TRBV30 and TRBJ1-1; the D gene is possibly TRBD1 (5 bases). V lost 0 bases and J lost 6, with 14 bases in between. Germline-derived CDR1 and CDR2 are GTSNPN and SVGIG (reference sequence). The CDR3 length is 14 residues. The CDR3 loop is CAWSVGGGSAEAFF. The CDR3 bases are TGTGCCTGGAGTGTGGGGGGGGGATCCGCTGAAGCTTTCTTT.